The rows below give T cell receptor beta chains drawn from one sample of a study of Ad26.COV2.S vaccination and SARS-CoV-2 variants. Profiling relied on immunoSEQ multiplex PCR, and the TCRdb table lists in-frame clones only, not all of them. This sample has 300,000 to 400,000 clones, with roughly 90% found just once. The specimen comprised peripheral blood, sampled in a trial of Ad26.COV2.S vaccine versus placebo. Every receptor here comes from a person between 18 and 65 years old who received the Ad26.COV2.S COVID-19 vaccine or a placebo. Both conserved end residues are part of each CDR3. D genes are given only for firm matches. Size is stated for part of the rows, as once, few or many counts, or as a class when the clone is expanded.

abundance: -; j_gene: TRBJ1-1; v_gene: TRBV5-1; len: 13; d_gene: -; CDR3aa: CASRRVEGTEAFF; CDR3nt: TGCGCCAGCCGCAGGGTAGAGGGGACTGAAGCTTTCTTT
abundance: -; j_gene: TRBJ1-1; v_gene: TRBV19; len: 15; d_gene: -; CDR3aa: CASTPRSGGVTEAFF; CDR3nt: TGTGCCAGTACTCCTCGGTCTGGAGGGGTGACTGAAGCTTTCTTT
abundance: -; j_gene: TRBJ2-1; v_gene: TRBV12-3/TRBV12-4; len: 13; d_gene: -; CDR3aa: CASSLMVAGYRFF; CDR3nt: TGTGCCAGCAGTTTAATGGTGGCGGGGTATCGGTTCTTC
abundance: -; j_gene: TRBJ2-3; v_gene: TRBV5-8; len: 15; d_gene: TRBD1; CDR3aa: CASSGRDSNTDTQYF; CDR3nt: TGTGCCAGCAGCGGACGGGACAGCAACACAGATACGCAGTATTTT
abundance: -; j_gene: TRBJ2-7; v_gene: TRBV4-3; len: 15; d_gene: TRBD1; CDR3aa: CASSPRRQGAGEQYF; CDR3nt: TGCGCCAGCAGCCCTCGTCGGCAGGGGGCTGGCGAGCAGTACTTC
abundance: -; j_gene: TRBJ2-1; v_gene: TRBV4-3; len: 14; d_gene: -; CDR3aa: CASSRSSLGNEQFF; CDR3nt: TGCGCCAGCAGCCGATCCTCATTGGGCAATGAGCAGTTCTTC
abundance: -; j_gene: TRBJ2-3; v_gene: TRBV28; len: 12; d_gene: -; CDR3aa: CASSASTDTQYF; CDR3nt: TGTGCCAGCAGTGCTAGCACAGATACGCAGTATTTT
abundance: -; j_gene: TRBJ2-1; v_gene: TRBV5-1; len: 17; d_gene: TRBD2; CDR3aa: CASSLLGSSGGASEQFF; CDR3nt: TGCGCCAGCAGCTTGCTTGGGAGCAGCGGGGGGGCAAGTGAGCAGTTCTTC
abundance: -; j_gene: TRBJ2-5; v_gene: TRBV3-1/TRBV3-2; len: 14; d_gene: TRBD2; CDR3aa: CASSPGLVQETQYF; CDR3nt: TGTGCCAGCAGCCCGGGACTAGTACAAGAGACCCAGTACTTC
abundance: -; j_gene: TRBJ1-2; v_gene: TRBV2; len: 13; d_gene: -; CDR3aa: CARLPDTFYGYTF; CDR3nt: TGTGCCAGACTACCTGACACCTTCTATGGCTACACCTTC
abundance: -; j_gene: TRBJ1-1; v_gene: TRBV2; len: 12; d_gene: -; CDR3aa: CATARMNTEAFF; CDR3nt: TGTGCCACCGCCCGGATGAACACTGAAGCTTTCTTT
abundance: -; j_gene: TRBJ1-3; v_gene: TRBV9; len: 16; d_gene: -; CDR3aa: CASSAEWGGSGNTIYF; CDR3nt: TGTGCCAGCAGCGCTGAGTGGGGGGGCTCTGGAAACACCATATATTTT
abundance: -; j_gene: TRBJ1-4; v_gene: TRBV5-1; len: 13; d_gene: -; CDR3aa: CASSTDIYEKLFF; CDR3nt: TGCGCCAGCAGCACAGACATCTATGAAAAACTGTTTTTT
abundance: -; j_gene: TRBJ2-2; v_gene: TRBV12-3/TRBV12-4; len: 12; d_gene: -; CDR3aa: CASSRVAGELFF; CDR3nt: TGTGCCAGCAGTAGGGTCGCCGGGGAGCTGTTTTTT
abundance: -; j_gene: TRBJ2-1; v_gene: TRBV19; len: 12; d_gene: -; CDR3aa: CASRGIYNEQFF; CDR3nt: TGTGCCAGTAGGGGGATTTACAATGAGCAGTTCTTC
abundance: -; j_gene: TRBJ2-7; v_gene: TRBV28; len: 12; d_gene: -; CDR3aa: CASKTGTYEQYF; CDR3nt: TGTGCCAGCAAGACAGGGACTTACGAGCAGTACTTC
abundance: -; j_gene: TRBJ1-6; v_gene: TRBV27; len: 17; d_gene: -; CDR3aa: CASSLYGGTSYNSPLHF; CDR3nt: TGTGCCAGCAGTTTATACGGGGGGACTTCCTATAATTCACCCCTCCACTTT
abundance: -; j_gene: TRBJ1-4; v_gene: TRBV7-2; len: 15; d_gene: -; CDR3aa: CASSSLDSTGEKLFF; CDR3nt: TGTGCCAGCAGCTCCTTAGACAGCACGGGTGAAAAACTGTTTTTT
abundance: -; j_gene: TRBJ1-1; v_gene: TRBV7-3; len: 15; d_gene: -; CDR3aa: CASSPRGDANTEAFF; CDR3nt: TGTGCCAGCAGCCCCAGGGGAGACGCGAACACTGAAGCTTTCTTT
abundance: -; j_gene: TRBJ2-3; v_gene: TRBV5-6; len: 13; d_gene: -; CDR3aa: CAWGLTGTDTQYF; CDR3nt: TGTGCTTGGGGGCTAACCGGCACAGATACGCAGTATTTT
abundance: -; j_gene: TRBJ1-5; v_gene: TRBV29-1; len: 13; d_gene: -; CDR3aa: CSVSQGDNQPQHF; CDR3nt: TGCAGCGTTAGTCAGGGTGACAATCAGCCCCAGCATTTT
abundance: -; j_gene: TRBJ2-2; v_gene: TRBV4-3; len: 17; d_gene: TRBD2; CDR3aa: CASSQETLAGSTGELFF; CDR3nt: TGCGCCAGCAGCCAAGAAACCCTAGCGGGCAGCACCGGGGAGCTGTTTTTT
abundance: -; j_gene: TRBJ1-1; v_gene: TRBV7-2; len: 15; d_gene: -; CDR3aa: CASSFKNRMNTEAFF; CDR3nt: TGTGCCAGCAGCTTTAAAAACCGAATGAACACTGAAGCTTTCTTT
abundance: -; j_gene: TRBJ2-1; v_gene: TRBV7-2; len: 13; d_gene: -; CDR3aa: CASSLDRNNEQFF; CDR3nt: TGTGCCAGCAGCTTGGACAGAAACAATGAGCAGTTCTTC
abundance: -; j_gene: TRBJ2-1; v_gene: TRBV4-3; len: 16; d_gene: TRBD2; CDR3aa: CASSQVSGGAYNEQFF; CDR3nt: TGCGCCAGCAGCCAAGTTAGCGGGGGGGCTTACAATGAGCAGTTCTTC
abundance: -; j_gene: TRBJ1-1; v_gene: TRBV5-1; len: 15; d_gene: -; CDR3aa: CASTGSTLPGTEAFF; CDR3nt: TGCGCCAGCACAGGGTCTACACTCCCTGGGACTGAAGCTTTCTTT
abundance: -; j_gene: TRBJ2-7; v_gene: TRBV4-3; len: 17; d_gene: TRBD1; CDR3aa: CASSQDSLGDSTYEQYF; CDR3nt: TGCGCCAGCAGCCAAGATTCCCTCGGGGACAGTACCTACGAGCAGTACTTC
abundance: -; j_gene: TRBJ1-6; v_gene: TRBV6-2/TRBV6-3; len: 16; d_gene: TRBD1; CDR3aa: CASSPPGTGRNSPLHF; CDR3nt: TGTGCCAGCAGTCCCCCCGGGACAGGGAGGAATTCACCCCTCCACTTT
abundance: once; j_gene: TRBJ2-5; v_gene: TRBV7-6; len: 17; d_gene: -; CDR3aa: CASSLEHRGGLEETQYF; CDR3nt: TGTGCCAGCAGCTTAGAACACCGCGGGGGCCTTGAAGAGACCCAGTACTTC
abundance: -; j_gene: TRBJ2-1; v_gene: TRBV4-2; len: 15; d_gene: TRBD2; CDR3aa: CASSPSGSSYNEQFF; CDR3nt: TGTGCCAGCAGCCCTAGCGGGAGCTCCTACAATGAGCAGTTCTTC
abundance: -; j_gene: TRBJ1-4; v_gene: TRBV15; len: 14; d_gene: -; CDR3aa: CATSRVGLGQKLFF; CDR3nt: TGTGCCACCAGCAGAGTAGGTTTAGGGCAGAAACTGTTTTTT
abundance: -; j_gene: TRBJ2-5; v_gene: TRBV6-5; len: 15; d_gene: -; CDR3aa: CASSYSTGVLETQYF; CDR3nt: TGTGCCAGCAGTTACTCGACAGGAGTATTGGAGACCCAGTACTTC
abundance: -; j_gene: TRBJ2-4; v_gene: TRBV6-2/TRBV6-3; len: 14; d_gene: -; CDR3aa: CASSYSGAKNIQYF; CDR3nt: TGTGCCAGCAGTTACTCAGGGGCCAAAAACATTCAGTACTTC
abundance: -; j_gene: TRBJ1-1; v_gene: TRBV6-4; len: 13; d_gene: TRBD1; CDR3aa: CASSVRGGTEAFF; CDR3nt: TGTGCCAGCAGTGTCAGGGGGGGGACTGAAGCTTTCTTT
abundance: few; j_gene: TRBJ1-1; v_gene: TRBV4-2; len: 16; d_gene: -; CDR3aa: CASSQGTQGENTEAFF; CDR3nt: TGTGCCAGCAGCCAAGGAACCCAGGGAGAGAACACTGAAGCTTTCTTT
abundance: -; j_gene: TRBJ1-1; v_gene: TRBV29-1; len: 14; d_gene: -; CDR3aa: CSVRRERGNTEAFF; CDR3nt: TGCAGCGTTAGACGTGAAAGGGGGAACACTGAAGCTTTCTTT
abundance: -; j_gene: TRBJ2-1; v_gene: TRBV4-3; len: 17; d_gene: TRBD1; CDR3aa: CASSPQDRGSSYNEQFF; CDR3nt: TGCGCCAGCAGCCCACAAGACAGGGGGAGCTCCTACAATGAGCAGTTCTTC
abundance: few; j_gene: TRBJ1-6; v_gene: TRBV12-3/TRBV12-4; len: 13; d_gene: -; CDR3aa: CASTPGVNSPLHF; CDR3nt: TGTGCCAGCACCCCAGGCGTTAATTCACCCCTCCACTTT
abundance: -; j_gene: TRBJ1-6; v_gene: TRBV10-3; len: 12; d_gene: -; CDR3aa: CAISRNNSPLHF; CDR3nt: TGTGCCATCAGTCGAAATAATTCACCCCTCCACTTT
abundance: -; j_gene: TRBJ2-3; v_gene: TRBV5-6; len: 16; d_gene: TRBD1; CDR3aa: CASSLGDRGWTDTQYF; CDR3nt: TGTGCCAGCAGCTTGGGGGACAGGGGGTGGACAGATACGCAGTATTTT